The next 4 T cell receptor beta chains were all read from a single sample in a study of T cells after yellow fever vaccination. TCRdb re-called the 5' RACE reads through MiXCR, storing one row per CDR3 protein. The table has 300,000 to 350,000 distinct CDR3 sequences, roughly 4.3% seen once. The specimen comprised PBMCs, sampled 5 days after the yellow fever booster vaccination. The receptors originated from a man younger than 35 who received the YFV17D yellow fever vaccine.

This chain joins TRBV11-2 and TRBJ1-2; no clear D. Germline V CDR1 and CDR2: SGHAT, FQNNGV. This CDR3 region has 12 residues. Trimming removed 11 bases at V and 8 bases at J, with 18 bases between. The CDR3 DNA reads TGTGCCGGAGATGTGGCGAAGTGCGGCTACACCTTC. Translating it yields CAGDVAKCGYTF.

J is TRBJ2-2 and V is TRBV12-3 or TRBV12-4; D is perhaps TRBD1 or TRBD2 (6 bases each). Trimming removed 6 bases from V and 4 bases from J, with 21 bases in between. The CDR3 covers 17 residues. The CDR3 region is CASSQWVGGTGTGELFF. For the CDR3, the DNA is TGTGCCAGCAGCCAATGGGTCGGGGGCACCGGCACCGGGGAGCTGTTTTTT.

This clonotype was counted many times. The chain links TRBV7-2 to TRBJ1-1; D is ambiguous. The germline gives CDR1 SGHTA, CDR2 FQGNSA. Trimming left V 3 bases short and J 1 base short, with 3 bases between. The CDR3 is made up of 12 amino acids. The CDR3 region is CASSFPNTEAFF. The CDR3, as DNA: TGTGCCAGCAGCTTCCCGAACACTGAAGCTTTCTTT.

The chain uses TRBV20-1 and TRBJ2-7; 7 nucleotides agree with TRBD2. CDR1 DFQATT and CDR2 SNEGSKA come from the germline V gene (reference sequence). V shed 3 bases, J shed 1 base, and the junction held 3 bases outside the gene matches. CDR3 length equals 13 residues. CDR3 DNA sequence: TGCAGTGCTAGGGGGAGGGGATCCTACGAGCAGTACGTC. Amino acid sequence: CSARGRGSYEQYV.